The present T cell receptor beta chain was sequenced within a study of blood T cell repertoires in COVID-19 (dated by TCRdb to about 2020). Concerning the study at large: Samples covering the acute and convalescent phases of COVID-19 were provided by collaborators in the United States, Italy and Spain. The prospective study material was composed of cDNA or gDNA derived from T cells, B-cell-depleted T cells, or PBMCs. Subjects who had been exposed to COVID-19, were actively infected with it, or had recovered from it provided the deeply sampled blood TCRbeta repertoires that made up the dataset. The repertoires were released in a freely available public database intended as a resource for research on the immune response to SARS-CoV-2. The samples were drawn from two sources: the first 160 participants of the ongoing ImmuneRACE study, and fewer than 1,500 subjects contributed by 6 global collaborators. The sample metadata nearly always contained a de-identified subject ID, COVID-19 status, age in years and sex. Where available, HLA class I and class II types were obtained from metadata supplied by the sample provider rather than from assay-based typing. Findings and caveats that apply to the study as a whole: How much clinical and demographic metadata was included differed by source and by participant, and the metadata was provided uncurated.

The CDR3 has 14 amino acids, counting the end cysteine and phenylalanine. The only DNA kept is the CDR3, 42 bases in frame from the first base. At the junction V is shortened by 2 bases and J by 2 bases, with 9 bases in between. In the germline V gene (reference sequence), CDR1 corresponds to SGHNT and CDR2 to YYREEE. TCRbeta CDR3 regions were amplified from genomic DNA using the immunoSEQ Assay, a bias-controlled multiplex PCR. For the original study's pipeline: Nucleated cell counts per sample were estimated from amplification of reference gene primers within the assay. To quantify the absolute abundance of each unique TCRbeta CDR3 rearrangement, sequence reads were collapsed and filtered. For each sample, productive Simpson clonality was calculated as the square root of Simpson's diversity index over productive rearrangements. In its TCRdb copy, this immuneACCESS table keeps in-frame sequences only and misses some clones. Where compared with another copy, unresolved V genes explain less than half of these, and the others have no known cause. V, J and clone size are those of that table, while D and trimming were read from the DNA. The sample profile shows about 190,000 clones; more than 70% of them were found once. The top ten clones comprise 2.5% to 3% of the sample.

Collaborating institutions collected whole blood in K2EDTA tubes following their own protocols. Collaborator samples were shipped for TCRbeta analysis as frozen whole blood, isolated PBMCs, or DNA extracted from either sample type. Turning to this clone: Its binding antigen is unknown. No much larger clonotype is one base removed from it; base qualities were not supplied.

The source material was peripheral blood. The chain is made from TRBV5-4 and TRBJ2-3; the D gene assignment is ambiguous. This clonotype was obtained from an elderly woman with active or convalescent COVID-19. The DNA sequence is given as TGTGCCAGCAGCTTCAGGCAGTTCACAGATACGCAGTATTTT. Its protein product is CASSFRQFTDTQYF.